The clone carrying this T cell receptor beta chain was recorded at least ten times. The data are from a study of T cells in Graves' hyperthyroidism and ophthalmopathy. Researchers took RNA transcripts and amplified the TCR beta CDR3 regions from them. RT-PCR in the first round (using the HTBI primer set) targeted the TCR CDR3. From the multiplex PCR reads, TCRdb called clonotypes with MiXCR, one entry per CDR3 protein. This table has around 250,000 distinct CDR3 sequences, over 20% appearing once. Orbital computed tomography and thyroid ultrasound, together with serum TRAb and thyroxine and clinical symptoms, were used for diagnoses. The PBMCs had their origin in around 10 ml of fresh peripheral blood. Unmatched junction bases numbered 11, after V lost 6 bases and J lost 4 bases. The CDR3 spans 15 residues. The germline V gene has CDR1 DFQATT and CDR2 SNEGSKA (reference sequence).

The receptor's source is a woman aged 40 to 55 with Graves' ophthalmopathy. The V call is TRBV20-1, the J call TRBJ1-1, with TRBD1 matching 10 bases. Sequencing used blood. The CDR3 region has the DNA TGCAGTGCCACTAGGGGACAGGGGATGGGCACTGAAGCTTTCTTT. It translates to CSATRGQGMGTEAFF.